This T cell receptor beta chain is drawn from a study of blood T cells in healthy people across ages. Whole-study findings and limits: PBMCs were not sorted, which prevented a conclusive comparison of naive versus antigen-experienced cells.

CDR3 length: 14 amino acids. Trimming removed 6 bases at V and 7 bases at J, with 19 bases between. Germline V lookup: CDR1 SQVTM, CDR2 ANQGSEA. Remarks on this clonotype: What it recognizes is unknown.

Isolation of PBMCs gave at least 6.5 million cells per sample. Then a second PCR, running roughly 7 to 11 cycles, was carried out with a sample-barcoded 5' primer and a J-beta primer mix. A template-switch adaptor that had 12 random nucleotides put a tag on each cDNA molecule. TCRdb recomputed calls from the 5' RACE reads with MiXCR, one row per CDR3 protein. Of 1,500,000 or so distinct CDR3 sequences in the sample, approximately 59% are singletons; the top ten hold 6.5% to 8.5%. Material for sequencing was blood. This chain links TRBV29-1 with TRBJ2-1; D unclear. The TCR originated in a man between 18 and 29 years old in good health. CDR3 residues: CSVDDGFTQNEQFF. In nucleotides, the CDR3 is TGCAGCGTAGATGACGGATTTACCCAAAATGAGCAGTTCTTC.